This T cell receptor beta chain came from a study of cytomegalovirus exposure and HLA in healthy donors. About the study: In a previous analysis, approximately 110 million unique TCR beta sequences were found from roughly 180 million T cells. Study results and limitations: Researchers reportedly found TCR beta sequences accurately predicted most subjects' HLA-A and HLA-B alleles. Among donors in an Asian-associated ancestry cluster, a later analysis reportedly found fewer N-insertions than the roughly 610-donor mean. 164 TCR beta chains were listed as cytomegalovirus-associated.

The germline CDR1 and CDR2 sequences are MNHNS and SASEGT. V was shortened by 0 bases and J by 4 bases, with 16 bases between the two germline ends. The CDR3 is made up of 17 amino acids. Primers for the PCR totalled 60 Vbeta and 13 Jbeta. TCRdb's table, derived via immunoSEQ multiplex PCR, lists solely in-frame clones and lacks some. The sample holds roughly 150,000 clones; around 85% are singletons and the top ten take 1%. Turning to this clone: Its matching antigen is unknown.

The rearrangement links TRBV6-1 to TRBJ2-1; no reliable D call. This TCR was sampled from a boy between 2 and 10 years old in good health and CMV-seronegative. Sequencing used PBMCs. The CDR3 reads CASSEAWLLRRYNEQFF. In DNA, the CDR3 is TGTGCCAGCAGTGAAGCGTGGCTACTAAGACGATACAATGAGCAGTTCTTC.